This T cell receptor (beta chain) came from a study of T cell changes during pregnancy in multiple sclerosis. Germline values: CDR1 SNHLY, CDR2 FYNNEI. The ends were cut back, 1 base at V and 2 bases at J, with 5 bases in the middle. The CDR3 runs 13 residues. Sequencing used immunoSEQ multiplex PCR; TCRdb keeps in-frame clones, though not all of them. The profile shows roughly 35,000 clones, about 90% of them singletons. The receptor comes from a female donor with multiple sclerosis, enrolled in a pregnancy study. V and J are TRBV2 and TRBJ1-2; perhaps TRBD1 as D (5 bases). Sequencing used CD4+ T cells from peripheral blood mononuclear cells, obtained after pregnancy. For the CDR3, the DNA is TGTGCCAGCAGTGAAGACAGGAACTATGGCTACACCTTC. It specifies CASSEDRNYGYTF.